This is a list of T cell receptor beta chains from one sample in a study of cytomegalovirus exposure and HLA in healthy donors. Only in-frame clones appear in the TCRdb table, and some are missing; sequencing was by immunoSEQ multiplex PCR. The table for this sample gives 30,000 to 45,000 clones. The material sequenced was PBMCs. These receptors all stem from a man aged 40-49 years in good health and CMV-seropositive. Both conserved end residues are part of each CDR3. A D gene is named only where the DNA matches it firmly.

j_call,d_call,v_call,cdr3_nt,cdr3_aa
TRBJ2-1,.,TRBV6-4,TGTGCCAGCAGTGCCGGGGCTAGCGAATACAATGAGCAGTTCTTC,CASSAGASEYNEQFF
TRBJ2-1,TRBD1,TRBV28,TGTGCCAGCAGCCCCCAGGACAGGGCAGAGAATGAGCAGTTCTTC,CASSPQDRAENEQFF
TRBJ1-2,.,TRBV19,TGTGCCAGTAGTATATCGGGATCTGCTAACTATGGCTACACCTTC,CASSISGSANYGYTF
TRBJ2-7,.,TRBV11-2,TGTGCCAGCAGCTTAGGGGGCAGGGGCGGCGAGCAGTACTTC,CASSLGGRGGEQYF
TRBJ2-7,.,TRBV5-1,TGCGCCAGCAGCCCCGGAGGGGGAGGGTACGAGCAGTACTTC,CASSPGGGGYEQYF
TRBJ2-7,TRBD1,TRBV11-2,TGTGCCAGCAGTGCCTTGGGACAGCCAAATAACGAGCAGTACTTC,CASSALGQPNNEQYF
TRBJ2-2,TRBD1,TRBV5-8,TGTGCCAGCAGCTTGGTGGTGGGACAGGACACCGGGGAGCTGTTTTTT,CASSLVVGQDTGELFF
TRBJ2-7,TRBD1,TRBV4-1,TGCGCCAGCAGCCAAGGGGGGACAGACGGCGACGAGCAGTACTTC,CASSQGGTDGDEQYF
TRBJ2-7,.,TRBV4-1,TGCGCCAGCAGCCAAGGGGGCAGTACCTACGAGCAGTACTTC,CASSQGGSTYEQYF
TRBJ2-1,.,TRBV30,TGTGCCGGGTCCGGGGAAGAGAGCTCCTACAATGAGCAGTTCTTC,CAGSGEESSYNEQFF
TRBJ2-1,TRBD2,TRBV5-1,TGCGCCAGCAGCGGGGGGACTAGCGGGTTTTTCAATGAGCAGTTCTTC,CASSGGTSGFFNEQFF
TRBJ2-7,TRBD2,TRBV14,TGTGCCAGCAGCCCACCGGGCGGGAGAGGGTCCTACGAGCAGTACTTC,CASSPPGGRGSYEQYF
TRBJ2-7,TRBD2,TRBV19,TGTGCCAGTAGCGGACTAGCGGTCTCCTACGAGCAGTACTTC,CASSGLAVSYEQYF
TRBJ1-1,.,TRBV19,TGTGCCAGTAGTATAGAGTGGCAGTTGAACACTGAAGCTTTCTTT,CASSIEWQLNTEAFF
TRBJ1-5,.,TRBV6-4,TGTGCCAGCAGTGGGCAGAGCAATCAGCCCCAGCATTTT,CASSGQSNQPQHF
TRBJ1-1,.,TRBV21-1,TGTGCCAGCAGCAAAGAAGACAGGGAACACATATCAACAGAGCCTCCAACTCGTCCAGCTTTCTTT,CASSKEDREHISTEPPTRPAFF
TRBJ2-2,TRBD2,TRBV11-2,TGTGCCAGCAGCACCTATAGCGGGAGTAATAGTGCCGGGGAGCTGTTTTTT,CASSTYSGSNSAGELFF
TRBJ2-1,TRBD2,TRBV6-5,TGTGCCAGCAGTTATGTAGGACTAGCGGGATACAATGAGCAGTTCTTC,CASSYVGLAGYNEQFF
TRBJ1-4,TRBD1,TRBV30,TGTGCCTGGAGTGTACAGGGGTCTACGGGTGAAAAACTGTTTTTT,CAWSVQGSTGEKLFF
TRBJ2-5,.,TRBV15,TGTGCCACCTCTGAGGGTTCGGAGACCCAGTACTTC,CATSEGSETQYF
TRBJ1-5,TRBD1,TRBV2,TGTGCCAGCCGGTCCCAAACAGGGGGCCGGAGCAATCAGCCCCAGCATTTT,CASRSQTGGRSNQPQHF
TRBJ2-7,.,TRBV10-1,TGCGCCAGCAGTGAACGAGAGGGCCCCTTAGTGTACGAGCAGTACTTC,CASSEREGPLVYEQYF
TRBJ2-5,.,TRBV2,TGTGCCGTCCGGGACACCCAAGAGACCCAGTACTTC,CAVRDTQETQYF
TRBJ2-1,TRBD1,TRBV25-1,TGTGCCAGCAGTGAATGGGGACAGGCCCTGACCACCTACAATGAGCAGTTCTTC,CASSEWGQALTTYNEQFF
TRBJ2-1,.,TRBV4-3,TGCGCCAGCAGCCAAGATTCGGAACTAGCTGTTCGGTCCAATGAGCAGTTCTTC,CASSQDSELAVRSNEQFF
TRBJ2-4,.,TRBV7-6,TGTGCCAGCAGCTCCCAGGGCCTCGCACCTAACATTCAGTACTTC,CASSSQGLAPNIQYF
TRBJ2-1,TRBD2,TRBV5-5,TGTGCCAGCAGCAGGGGGACTAGCGGGACCACCAATGAGCAGTTCTTC,CASSRGTSGTTNEQFF
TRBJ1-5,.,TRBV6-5,TGTGCCAGCAGTTACTCTGGCCAGTTCAATCAGCCCCAGCATTTT,CASSYSGQFNQPQHF
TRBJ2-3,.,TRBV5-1,TGCGCCAGCAGCTATGGGACTCCAAAAGATACGCAGTATTTT,CASSYGTPKDTQYF
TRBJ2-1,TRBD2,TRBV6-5,TGTGCCAGCAGTCGCGGGACTAGCGGATACAATGAGCAGTTCTTC,CASSRGTSGYNEQFF
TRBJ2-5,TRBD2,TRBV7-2,TGTGCCAGCACCGGGGGGGAGGGCCGCGGAGAGACCCAGTACTTC,CASTGGEGRGETQYF
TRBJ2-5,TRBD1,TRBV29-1,TGCAGCGTTGGGGACAGATACCAAGAGACCCAGTACTTC,CSVGDRYQETQYF